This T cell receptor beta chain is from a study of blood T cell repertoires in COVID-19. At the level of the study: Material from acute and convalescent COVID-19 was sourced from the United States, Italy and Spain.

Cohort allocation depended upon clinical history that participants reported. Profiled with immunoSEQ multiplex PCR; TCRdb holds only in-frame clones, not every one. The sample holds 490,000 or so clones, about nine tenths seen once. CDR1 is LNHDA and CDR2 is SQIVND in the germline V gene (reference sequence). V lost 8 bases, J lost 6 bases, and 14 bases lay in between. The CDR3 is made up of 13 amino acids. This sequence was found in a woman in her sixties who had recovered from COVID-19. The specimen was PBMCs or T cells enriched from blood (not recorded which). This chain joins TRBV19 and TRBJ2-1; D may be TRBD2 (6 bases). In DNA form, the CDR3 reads TGTGCCAGTTCGTGGACTATAAGCAATGAGCAGTTCTTC. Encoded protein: CASSWTISNEQFF.